What follows describes a single TCR beta chain. The sample is drawn from a study of OX40 agonist ivuxolimab in advanced cancers. The J segment lost 6 bases and the V segment lost 1 base, leaving 7 bases of the junction unmatched. The germline V gene encodes CDR1 GTSNPN and CDR2 SVGIG (reference sequence). The CDR3 loop spans 16 amino acids. The data were produced by immunoSEQ multiplex PCR, yet TCRdb's version contains in-frame clones alone and is incomplete. The data contain approximately 50,000 clones, about 85% of them singletons. The gene calls are TRBV30 and TRBJ2-4; 12 bases map to TRBD1. The specimen comprised CD4+ or CD8+ T cells sorted from blood, sampled in a trial of the OX40 agonist ivuxolimab. The receptor's source is an adult with an advanced solid tumor such as melanoma, head and neck, liver or kidney cancer. The CDR3 loop is CAWSAGTGGSVNIQYF. The CDR3 region has the DNA TGTGCCTGGAGTGCCGGGACAGGGGGCTCCGTAAACATTCAGTACTTC.